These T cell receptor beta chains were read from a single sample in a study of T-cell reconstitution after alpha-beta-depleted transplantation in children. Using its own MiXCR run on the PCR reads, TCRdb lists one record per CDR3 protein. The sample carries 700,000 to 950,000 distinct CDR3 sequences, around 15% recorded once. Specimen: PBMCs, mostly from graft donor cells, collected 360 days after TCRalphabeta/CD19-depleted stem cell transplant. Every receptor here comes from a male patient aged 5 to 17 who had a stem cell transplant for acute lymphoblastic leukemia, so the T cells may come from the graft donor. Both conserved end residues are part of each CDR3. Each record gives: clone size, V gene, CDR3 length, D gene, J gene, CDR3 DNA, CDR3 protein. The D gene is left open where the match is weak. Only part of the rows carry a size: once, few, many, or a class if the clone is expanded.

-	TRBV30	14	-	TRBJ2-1	TGTGCCTGGAGTGCAACTTTCGTCAACAATGAGCAGTTCTTC	CAWSATFVNNEQFF
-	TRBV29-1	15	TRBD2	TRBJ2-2	TGCAGCGTTGTAGCGGGGAATACGAACACCGGGGAGCTGTTTTTT	CSVVAGNTNTGELFF
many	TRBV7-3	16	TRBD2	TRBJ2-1	TGTGCCAGCAGCCAGGGACTAGCACTTTCCTACAATGAGCAGTTCTTC	CASSQGLALSYNEQFF
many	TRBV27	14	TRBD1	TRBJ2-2	TGTGCCAGCATGAGGGACAGGGGATCCGGGGAGCTGTTTTTT	CASMRDRGSGELFF
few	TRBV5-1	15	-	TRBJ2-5	TGCGCCAGCAGCTTGGAGGCAGGCAGTAAAGAGACCCAGTACTTC	CASSLEAGSKETQYF
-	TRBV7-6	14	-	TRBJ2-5	TGTGCCAGCAGCGTTGGACAGTTGAGAGAGACCCAGTACTTC	CASSVGQLRETQYF
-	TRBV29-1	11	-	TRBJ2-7	TGCAGCGTTCTCTTTTCCTACGAGCAGTACTTC	CSVLFSYEQYF
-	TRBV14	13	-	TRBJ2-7	TGTGCCAGCAGCCAGGTGGGCCTCGGGGAGCAGTACTTC	CASSQVGLGEQYF
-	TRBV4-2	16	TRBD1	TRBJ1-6	TGTGCCAGCAGCCAAGAGAGGGACAGGGGCGGTTCACCCCTCCACTTT	CASSQERDRGGSPLHF
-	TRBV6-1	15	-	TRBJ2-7	TGTGCCAGCAGTCTGACAGAGGGGAGCTCCTACGAGCAGTACTTC	CASSLTEGSSYEQYF
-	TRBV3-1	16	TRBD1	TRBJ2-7	TGTGCCAGCAGCCAAAGCCTACAGGGGATCTCCTACGAGCAGTACTTC	CASSQSLQGISYEQYF
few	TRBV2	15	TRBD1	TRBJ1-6	TGTGCCAGCGGGCATAAGTGGACAGGGACTTCACCCCTCCACTTT	CASGHKWTGTSPLHF
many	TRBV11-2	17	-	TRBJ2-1	TGTGCCAGCAGCCCCCAGGTTCGGGGCGACTCCTACAATGAGCAGTTCTTC	CASSPQVRGDSYNEQFF
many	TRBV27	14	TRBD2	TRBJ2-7	TGTGCCAGCAGGCTGGGGGGGAGCTCCTACGAGCAGTACTTC	CASRLGGSSYEQYF
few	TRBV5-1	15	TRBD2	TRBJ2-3	TGCGCCAGCAGCTCCATAGCGGGGCCCGGGGATACGCAGTATTTT	CASSSIAGPGDTQYF
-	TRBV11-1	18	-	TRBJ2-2	TGTGCCAGCAGCTTAAGGACCGGGGGCAGGGTCGAATCCGGGGAGCTGTTTTTT	CASSLRTGGRVESGELFF
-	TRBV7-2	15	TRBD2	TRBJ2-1	TGTGCCAGTTCGGGACTAGCGGTCTCCTACAATGAGCAGTTCTTC	CASSGLAVSYNEQFF
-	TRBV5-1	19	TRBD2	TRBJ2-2	TGCGCCAGCAGCTTGGGCGGGACTAGAAAGTTGATCTACACCGGGGAGCTGTTTTTT	CASSLGGTRKLIYTGELFF
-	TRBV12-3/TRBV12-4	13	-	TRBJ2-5	TGTGCCAGCAGGGGGCAGGGATGGGAGACCCAGTACTTC	CASRGQGWETQYF
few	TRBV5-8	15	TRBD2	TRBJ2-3	TGTGCCAGCAGCTACGGACTAGCGGGAGTTGATACGCAGTATTTT	CASSYGLAGVDTQYF
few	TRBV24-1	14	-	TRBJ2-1	TGTGCCACCAGTGATTCCCCGAGATGGAATGAGCAGTTCTTC	CATSDSPRWNEQFF
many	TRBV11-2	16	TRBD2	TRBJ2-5	TGTGCCAGCAGCCTAGGACTAGCGGGAGCTGGGGAGACCCAGTACTTC	CASSLGLAGAGETQYF
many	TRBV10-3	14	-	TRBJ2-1	TGTGCCATCAGTGAGGAGGTCAGCCACAATGAGCAGTTCTTC	CAISEEVSHNEQFF
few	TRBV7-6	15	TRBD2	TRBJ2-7	TGTGCCAGCAGCTCCCCGGCTAGCGGGAGAGGCGAGCAGTACTTC	CASSSPASGRGEQYF
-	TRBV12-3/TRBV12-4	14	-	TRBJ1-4	TGTGCCAGCAGTACCCAAGGGGCTAATGAAAAACTGTTTTTT	CASSTQGANEKLFF
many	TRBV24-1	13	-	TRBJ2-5	TGTGCCACCAGTGGAGCAGGACAAGAGACCCAGTACTTC	CATSGAGQETQYF
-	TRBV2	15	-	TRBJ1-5	TGTGCCAGCAGCGGACAGTCCCCGGTGTATCAGCCCCAGCATTTT	CASSGQSPVYQPQHF
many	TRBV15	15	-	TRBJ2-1	TGTGCCACCAGCAGAGTGAGGGACGTTCGGGATGAGCAGTTCTTC	CATSRVRDVRDEQFF
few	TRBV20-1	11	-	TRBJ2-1	TGCAGTGCGCGACGGGGTTCCAACCAGTTCTTC	CSARRGSNQFF
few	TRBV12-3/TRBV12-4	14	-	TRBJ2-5	TGTGCCAGCAGTTTAGACAGGGTGGTGGAGACCCAGTACTTC	CASSLDRVVETQYF
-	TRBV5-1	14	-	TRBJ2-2	TGCGCCAGCAGCTTGGAGGGAGACACCGGGGAGCTGTTTTTT	CASSLEGDTGELFF
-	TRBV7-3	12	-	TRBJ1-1	TGTGCCAGCAGCGATCCGGGACGGGAAGCTTTCTTT	CASSDPGREAFF
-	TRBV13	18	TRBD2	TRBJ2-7	TGTGCCAGCAGCTTAGGTGCTAGCGGGTCCCGGCGGTATTACGAGCAGTACTTC	CASSLGASGSRRYYEQYF
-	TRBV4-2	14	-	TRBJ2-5	TGTGCCAGCAGCCATACGGACTGGGAAGAGACCCAGTACTTC	CASSHTDWEETQYF
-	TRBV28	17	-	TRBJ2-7	TGTGCCAGCAGTTTAGGGGGTTTAAGACAGGCCTCCTACGAGCAGTACTTC	CASSLGGLRQASYEQYF
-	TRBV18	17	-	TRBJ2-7	TGTGCCAGCTCACGCGGGACTTTACAGGGGAGGAACTACGAGCAGTACTTC	CASSRGTLQGRNYEQYF
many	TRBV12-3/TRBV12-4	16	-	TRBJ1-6	TGTGCCAGCATGGGGGTTCTGGGGGGGAATAATTCACCCCTCCACTTT	CASMGVLGGNNSPLHF
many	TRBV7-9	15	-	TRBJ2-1	TGTGCCAGCAGCTATGGGGGCAGCTCCTACAATGAGCAGTTCTTC	CASSYGGSSYNEQFF
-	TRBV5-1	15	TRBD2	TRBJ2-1	TGCGCCAGCAGCTCCCGACTAGCGGGAGTTGATGAGCAGTTCTTC	CASSSRLAGVDEQFF
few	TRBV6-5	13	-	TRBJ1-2	TGTGCCAGCAGTTACGGGCGGGGTTTAAGCTACACCTTC	CASSYGRGLSYTF
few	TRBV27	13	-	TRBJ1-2	TGTGCCAGCAGTTTAGGGGTCGACTATGGCTACACCTTC	CASSLGVDYGYTF
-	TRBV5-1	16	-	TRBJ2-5	TGCGCCAGCAGCTTGGACTCAAGGGGGAGAGGAGAGACCCAGTACTTC	CASSLDSRGRGETQYF
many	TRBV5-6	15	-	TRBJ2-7	TGTGCCAGCAGCTTGTGGTCACAGGAAGAGTACGAGCAGTACTTC	CASSLWSQEEYEQYF
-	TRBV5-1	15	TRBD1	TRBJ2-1	TGCGCCAGCACCCTGCTAGGGGGCGGGTACAATGAGCAGTTCTTC	CASTLLGGGYNEQFF
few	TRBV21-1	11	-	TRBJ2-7	TGTGCCAGCAGCAAAGCCAGGGAGCAGTACTTC	CASSKAREQYF
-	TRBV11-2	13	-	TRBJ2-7	TGTGCCAGCAGCTTAGTAGGCCGTCGGGAGCAGTACTTC	CASSLVGRREQYF
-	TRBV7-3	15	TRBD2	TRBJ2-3	TGTGCCAGCAGCCCTAGCGGGGTGGGCACAGATACGCAGTATTTT	CASSPSGVGTDTQYF